This passage covers 16 T cell receptor beta chains from one sample sequenced in a study of CD8 T cells in ankylosing spondylitis. From the 5' RACE reads, TCRdb called clonotypes with MiXCR, one entry per CDR3 protein. The sample carries about 160,000 distinct CDR3 sequences, about 16% recorded once. Sequencing input: blood, either unsorted or a sorted T cell fraction (not recorded which). The origin of the receptors is a male donor with ankylosing spondylitis or in good health (not recorded which).

In this sample, this clonotype turned up a few times. The CDR3 reads CASSDSRGKNIQYF. The CDR3 DNA follows: TGTGCCAGCAGTGACAGTAGGGGCAAAAACATTCAGTACTTC. This rearrangement joins TRBV25-1 to TRBJ2-4, with D possibly TRBD1 on 5 matching bases. Germline CDR1 is MGHDK and CDR2 is SYGVNS. Trimming pared 3 bases from V and 3 bases from J, leaving 9 bases between. CDR3 length: 14 residues.

J is TRBJ2-3 and V is TRBV20-1, with D perhaps matching TRBD2 (5 bases). The CDR3 has 14 amino acids. V was shortened by 5 bases and J by 0 bases, with 12 bases between the two germline ends. The germline V gene encodes CDR1 DFQATT and CDR2 SNEGSKA (reference sequence). The CDR3 region is CSAQFPGSTDTQYF. The CDR3 coding sequence is TGCAGTGCTCAATTCCCGGGGAGCACAGATACGCAGTATTTT.

This chain connects TRBV30 to TRBJ2-1, with unresolved D. The CDR3 has 15 amino acids. V was cut by 0 bases and J by 6 bases, with 15 bases left in between. Per germline, CDR1 GTSNPN and CDR2 SVGIG (reference sequence). The CDR3 coding sequence is TGTGCCTGGAGTGTAGCCGCCGGACCTGGCAATGAGCAGTTCTTC. Protein: CAWSVAAGPGNEQFF.

This clonotype came up once. CDR3 region: CASSPPSARRDTQYF. As DNA, the CDR3 is TGTGCCAGCTCACCACCCTCCGCTAGAAGAGATACGCAGTATTTT. The J gene is TRBJ2-3, the V gene TRBV18; D ambiguous. The CDR3 consists of 15 residues. Trimming pared 0 bases from V and 5 bases from J, leaving 12 bases between. CDR1 is KGHSH and CDR2 is LQKENI in the germline V gene. The complete variable domain, with remaining parts taken from reference TRBV18 and TRBJ2-3, reads NAGVMQNPRHLVRRRGQEARLRCSPMKGHSHVYWYRQLPEEGLKFMVYLQKENIIDESGMPKERFSAEFPKEGPSILRIQQVVRGDSAAYFCASSPPSARRDTQYFGPGTRLTVL.

V and J are TRBV5-1 and TRBJ2-6, with D perhaps assigned TRBD1 or TRBD2 (5 bases each). CDR1 is SGHRS, CDR2 YFSETQ, per germline. The CDR3 covers 20 residues. The V and J ends lost 3 bases and 5 bases respectively, with 27 bases between them. The CDR3 bases are TGCGCCAGCAGCTCCCCCAGGGAAAGGGGAGCTGAGATAAGGGCCAACGTCCTGACTTTC. This codes for CASSSPRERGAEIRANVLTF. Full variable domain (missing parts from reference TRBV5-1 and TRBJ2-6): KAGVTQTPRYLIKTRGQQVTLSCSPISGHRSVSWYQQTPGQGLQFLFEYFSETQRNKGNFPGRFSGRQFSNSRSEMNVSTLELGDSALYLCASSSPRERGAEIRANVLTFGAGSRLTVL.

The rearrangement uses TRBV6-5 and TRBJ1-2, with D hard to call. The V and J ends lost 7 bases and 3 bases respectively, with 15 bases between them. Germline V CDR1 and CDR2: MNHEY, SVGAGI. The CDR3 has 14 amino acids. CDR3 loop: CASTGRTRDYGYTF. The CDR3 region has the DNA TGTGCCAGCACTGGACGAACTAGGGACTATGGCTACACCTTC.

This clonotype was detected only a few times. Here the CDR3 DNA reads TGTGCCAGCAGTTCCCGGGAGGGTAATGAAAAACTGTTTTTT. Amino acid sequence: CASSSREGNEKLFF. The chain uses TRBV28 and TRBJ1-4; D remains ambiguous. V was cut by 4 bases and J by 4 bases, with 10 bases left in between. This CDR3 region has 14 residues. Per the germline V gene, CDR1 is MDHEN and CDR2 is SYDVKM.

There are many counts of this clonotype. The chain is built from TRBV4-1 and TRBJ1-2, with a tentative D call TRBD1 (5 bases). The CDR3 sequence is 14 residues long. The V end was cut by 1 base, the J end by 3 bases, with 9 bases between. Germline CDR1 MGHRA, CDR2 YSYEKL. CDR3 DNA: TGCGCCAGCAGCCAAGTTGGGGCGGACTATGGCTACACCTTC. Amino acids: CASSQVGADYGYTF.

This rearrangement joins TRBV11-2 to TRBJ2-1, with D maybe TRBD2 (5 bases). The germline CDR1 and CDR2 sequences are SGHAT and FQNNGV. Trimming left V 5 bases short and J 2 bases short, with 22 bases between. CDR3 length: 18 residues. Here the CDR3 reads CASSPKKRGLVPYNEQFF. The CDR3 DNA is TGTGCCAGCAGCCCGAAGAAGAGAGGGCTAGTCCCCTACAATGAGCAGTTCTTC.

The table lists this clonotype with many counts. The rearrangement uses TRBV20-1 and TRBJ1-1; no definite D call. The V end was cut by 6 bases, the J end by 0 bases, with 14 bases between. In germline, CDR1 is DFQATT, CDR2 SNEGSKA (reference sequence). The CDR3 is 14 residues long. The CDR3: CSAFERSLNTEAFF. The CDR3 DNA sequence: TGCAGTGCCTTCGAACGTTCTTTGAACACTGAAGCTTTCTTT.

There are a few counts of this clonotype. The chain is built from TRBV19 and TRBJ1-5; no clear D gene. V gave up 3 bases and J gave up 0 bases, with 9 bases separating them. The germline V gene encodes CDR1 LNHDA and CDR2 SQIVND (reference sequence). The CDR3 has 15 amino acids. The DNA of the CDR3 is TGTGCCAGTAGTATGTTGCAGAGTAGCAATCAGCCCCAGCATTTT. Its translation is CASSMLQSSNQPQHF.

This clonotype was found a few times. This chain joins TRBV20-1 and TRBJ2-1, with D possibly being TRBD1 or TRBD2 (5 bases each). Germline CDR1 is DFQATT and CDR2 is SNEGSKA (reference sequence). This CDR3 spans 13 amino acids. The V end was cut by 6 bases, the J end by 6 bases, with 15 bases between. CDR3 DNA: TGCAGTGCCGGTCGGGCAGGGAGCAATGAGCAGTTCTTC. Its protein product is CSAGRAGSNEQFF.

V usage is TRBV13 and J usage is TRBJ2-2; 10 bases agree with TRBD1. The CDR3 has 12 residues. Germline V CDR1 and CDR2: PRHDT, FYEKMQ (reference sequence). Germline trimming cut 4 bases from V and 13 bases from J; bases unmatched to any gene: 3. CDR3 region: CASSSGQGTLFF. The CDR3, as DNA: TGTGCCAGCAGCTCGGGACAGGGGACGCTGTTTTTT. Full variable domain (missing parts from reference TRBV13 and TRBJ2-2): AAGVIQSPRHLIKEKRETATLKCYPIPRHDTVYWYQQGPGQDPQFLISFYEKMQSDKGSIPDRFSAQQFSDYHSELNMSSLELGDSALYFCASSSGQGTLFFGEGSRLTVL.

This clonotype showed up just a few times. V is TRBV5-1 and J is TRBJ2-7, with D unclear. CDR1 is SGHRS and CDR2 is YFSETQ in the germline V gene. This CDR3 comprises 15 residues. V was cut by 2 bases and J by 3 bases, with 15 bases left in between. CDR3 bases: TGCGCCAGCAGCTTATTGTCCGGCCCTCACTACGAGCAGTACTTC. This codes for CASSLLSGPHYEQYF.

This chain joins TRBV6-5 and TRBJ1-2; 7 nucleotides match TRBD1. Unmatched junction bases numbered 7, after V lost 0 bases and J lost 9 bases. Germline CDR1 MNHEY, CDR2 SVGAGI. The CDR3 has 14 residues. This CDR3 reads CASSYSGTAKSYTF. The CDR3, as DNA: TGTGCCAGCAGTTACTCCGGGACAGCGAAGAGCTACACCTTC.

Turning to this clonotype: Germline and junction disagree at one end, which may indicate a read error. The chain has TRBV2 and TRBJ2-6; 8 bases align to TRBD1. Germline V CDR1 and CDR2: SNHLY, FYNNEI. This CDR3 is built from 18 residues. CDR3 residues: CASRATGQVISRANVLTF. CDR3 coding DNA: TGTGCCAGCAGAGCCACGGGACAGGTGATCTCTAGGGCCAACGTCCTGACTTTC.